One T cell receptor (beta chain) is described in this entry. The data stem from a study of HIV-infected patients and healthy controls. TCRdb re-called the 5' RACE reads with MiXCR, one entry per CDR3 protein. Found here are 50,000 to 80,000 distinct CDR3 sequences, 15% to 20% of them singletons; the top ten hold over 1.1%. CDR3 length: 13 amino acids. The V gene end was trimmed by 4 bases and the J gene end by 4 bases; junction bases not matched to a gene: 2. The germline V gene encodes CDR1 MNHEY and CDR2 SVGEGT. The chain links TRBV6-2 or TRBV6-3 to TRBJ2-5, with 8 bases fitting TRBD1. The TCR originated in a human donor in good health. The material sequenced was CD4+ T cells from blood. CDR3: CASSSTGGETQYF. The CDR3, as DNA: TGTGCCAGCAGTTCCACAGGGGGAGAGACCCAGTACTTC.